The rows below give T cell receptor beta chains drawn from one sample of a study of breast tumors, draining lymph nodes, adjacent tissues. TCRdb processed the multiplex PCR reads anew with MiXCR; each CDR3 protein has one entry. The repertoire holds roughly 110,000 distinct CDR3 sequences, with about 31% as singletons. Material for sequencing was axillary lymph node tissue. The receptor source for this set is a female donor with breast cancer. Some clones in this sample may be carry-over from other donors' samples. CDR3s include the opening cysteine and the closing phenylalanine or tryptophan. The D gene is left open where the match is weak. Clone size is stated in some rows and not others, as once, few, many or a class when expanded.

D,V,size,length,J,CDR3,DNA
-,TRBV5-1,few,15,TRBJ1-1,CASSPYSDMNTEAFF,TGCGCCAGCAGCCCATACAGCGACATGAACACTGAAGCTTTCTTT
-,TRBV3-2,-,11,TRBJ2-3,CAGSWGDTQYF,TGCGCCGGCAGTTGGGGGGATACGCAGTATTTT
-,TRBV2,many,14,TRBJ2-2,CASSEARSTGELFF,TGTGCCAGCAGTGAAGCACGCAGCACCGGGGAGCTGTTTTTT
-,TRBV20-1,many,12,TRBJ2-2,CSAIRNTGELFF,TGCAGTGCTATTCGGAACACCGGGGAGCTGTTTTTT
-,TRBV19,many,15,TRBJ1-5,CASSIGTSSNQPQHF,TGTGCCAGTAGTATCGGGACATCTAGCAATCAGCCCCAGCATTTT
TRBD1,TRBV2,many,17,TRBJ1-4,CASSEPGQGARDEKLFF,TGTGCCAGCAGTGAACCGGGACAGGGGGCAAGGGATGAAAAACTGTTTTTT
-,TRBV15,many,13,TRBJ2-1,CATSREDGSEQFF,TGTGCCACCAGCAGAGAGGATGGTTCTGAGCAGTTCTTC
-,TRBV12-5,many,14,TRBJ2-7,CASGLGRVSYEQYF,TGTGCTAGTGGTTTGGGCAGGGTATCCTACGAGCAGTACTTC
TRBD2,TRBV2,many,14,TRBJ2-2,CASSGPGRDGELFF,TGTGCCAGCAGTGGCCCGGGGAGGGACGGGGAGCTGTTTTTT
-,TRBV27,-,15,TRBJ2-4,CASSLFPGMGNIQYF,TGTGCCAGCAGTTTGTTCCCAGGGATGGGGAACATTCAGTACTTC
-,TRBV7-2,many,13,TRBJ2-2,CASSFRVTGELFF,TGTGCCAGCAGCTTCAGGGTTACCGGGGAGCTGTTTTTT
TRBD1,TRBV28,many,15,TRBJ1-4,CATTRQGAANEKLFF,TGTGCCACCACCCGCCAGGGGGCGGCTAATGAAAAACTGTTTTTT
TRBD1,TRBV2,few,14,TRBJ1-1,CASTPGQINTEAFF,TGTGCCAGCACTCCGGGACAGATCAACACTGAAGCTTTCTTT
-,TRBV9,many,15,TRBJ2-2,CASSGGPAVWGELFF,TGTGCCAGCAGCGGCGGACCCGCGGTTTGGGGGGAGCTGTTTTTT
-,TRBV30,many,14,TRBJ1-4,CAWSWGSTNEKLFF,TGTGCCTGGAGTTGGGGGTCAACTAATGAAAAACTGTTTTTT
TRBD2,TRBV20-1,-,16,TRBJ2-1,CSARPGTSGRSNEQFF,TGCAGTGCTAGACCCGGGACTAGCGGGAGGAGCAATGAGCAGTTCTTC
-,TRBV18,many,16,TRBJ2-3,CASSERRDPSTDTQYF,TGTGCCAGCTCTGAAAGACGGGATCCTAGCACAGATACGCAGTATTTT
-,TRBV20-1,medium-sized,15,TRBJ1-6,CSAIPGLSYNSPLHF,TGCAGTGCTATCCCAGGCCTCTCCTATAATTCACCCCTCCACTTT
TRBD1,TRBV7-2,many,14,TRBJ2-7,CASSFGRGPYEQYF,TGTGCCAGCAGCTTCGGCAGGGGGCCCTACGAGCAGTACTTC
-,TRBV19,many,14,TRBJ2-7,CASSAALGNYEQYF,TGTGCCAGTAGCGCCGCTTTAGGGAACTACGAGCAGTACTTC
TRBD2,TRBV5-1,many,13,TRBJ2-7,CASRRGGEYEQYF,TGCGCCAGCCGACGGGGGGGCGAGTACGAGCAGTACTTC
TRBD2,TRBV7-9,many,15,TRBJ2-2,CASSLLAALAGELFF,TGTGCCAGCAGCCTGCTAGCGGCGCTTGCCGGGGAGCTGTTTTTT
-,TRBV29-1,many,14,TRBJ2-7,CSVTGPGGSYEQYF,TGCAGCGTTACTGGCCCAGGAGGCTCCTACGAGCAGTACTTC
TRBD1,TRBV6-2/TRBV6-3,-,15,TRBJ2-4,CASSRPGTGQHIQYF,TGTGCCAGCAGCCGGCCAGGGACAGGGCAACACATTCAGTACTTC
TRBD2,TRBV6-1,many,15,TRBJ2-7,CASSEGSGIVSEQYF,TGTGCCAGCAGTGAAGGTAGCGGGATCGTTTCCGAGCAGTACTTC
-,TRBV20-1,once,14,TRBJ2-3,CSAREVSPTDTQYF,TGCAGCGCTAGAGAGGTTTCCCCCACAGATACGCAGTATTTT
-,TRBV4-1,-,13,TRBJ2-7,CASSQDNSYEQYF,TGCGCCAGCAGCCAAGATAATTCCTACGAGCAGTACTTC
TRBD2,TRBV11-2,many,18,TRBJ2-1,CASSSRTSGGSSYNEQFF,TGTGCCAGCAGCTCCCGGACTAGCGGGGGGAGCTCCTACAATGAGCAGTTCTTC
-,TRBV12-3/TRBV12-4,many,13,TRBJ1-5,CASSLGSNQPQHF,TGTGCCAGCAGCTTGGGGAGCAATCAGCCCCAGCATTTT
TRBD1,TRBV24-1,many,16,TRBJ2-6,CATSAGTGSGANVLTF,TGTGCCACCAGTGCCGGGACAGGGTCTGGGGCCAACGTCCTGACTTTC
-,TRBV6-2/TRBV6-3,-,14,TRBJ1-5,CAISDLNSNQPQHF,TGTGCCATCAGTGACCTAAATAGCAATCAGCCCCAGCATTTT
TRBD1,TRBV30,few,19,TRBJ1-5,CAWSHNRDRAVHSNQPQHF,TGTGCCTGGAGTCACAACCGGGACAGGGCCGTCCATAGCAATCAGCCCCAGCATTTT
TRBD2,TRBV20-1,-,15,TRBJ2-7,CSARDEVAGTYEQYF,TGCAGTGCTAGAGATGAGGTAGCGGGAACCTACGAGCAGTACTTC
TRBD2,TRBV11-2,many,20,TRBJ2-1,CASSLEEYASGGASDNEQFF,TGTGCCAGCAGCTTAGAGGAGTACGCTAGCGGGGGGGCTTCGGACAATGAGCAGTTCTTC
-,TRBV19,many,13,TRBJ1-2,CASSPDFNYGYTF,TGTGCCAGTAGCCCTGACTTTAACTATGGCTACACCTTC
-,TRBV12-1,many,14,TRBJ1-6,CASSFDPEDSPLHF,TGTGCCAGCAGCTTTGATCCCGAGGATTCACCCCTCCACTTT
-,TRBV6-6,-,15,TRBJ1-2,CASKPNTGANYGYTF,TGTGCCAGCAAACCCAACACAGGCGCTAACTATGGCTACACCTTC
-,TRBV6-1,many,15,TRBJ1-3,CASRAFRLNWNTIYF,TGTGCCAGCCGAGCTTTCAGGCTCAACTGGAACACCATATATTTT
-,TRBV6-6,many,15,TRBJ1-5,CASSPPGAGNQPQHF,TGTGCCAGCAGTCCCCCAGGGGCAGGCAATCAGCCCCAGCATTTT
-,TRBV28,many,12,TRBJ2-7,CASRLVAGEQYF,TGTGCCAGCAGGTTAGTGGCAGGCGAGCAGTACTTC
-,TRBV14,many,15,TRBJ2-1,CASSQVEPGHNEQFF,TGTGCCAGCAGCCAAGTCGAGCCAGGCCACAATGAGCAGTTCTTC
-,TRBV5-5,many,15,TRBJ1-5,CASSLREIGNQPQHF,TGTGCCAGCAGCTTGCGGGAGATTGGCAATCAGCCCCAGCATTTT
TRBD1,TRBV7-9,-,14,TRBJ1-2,CASSLSTGGEGYTF,TGTGCCAGCAGCTTGTCCACAGGGGGCGAAGGCTACACCTTC
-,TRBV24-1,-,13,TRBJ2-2,CATSEWITGELFF,TGTGCCACCAGTGAGTGGATCACCGGGGAGCTGTTTTTT
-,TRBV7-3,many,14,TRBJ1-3,CASSLTGAGNTIYF,TGTGCCAGCAGCTTAACAGGGGCTGGAAACACCATATATTTT
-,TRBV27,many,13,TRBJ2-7,CASRLQGYYEQYF,TGTGCCAGCAGACTGCAGGGATACTACGAGCAGTACTTC
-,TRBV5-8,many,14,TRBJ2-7,CASSVRDTSYEQYF,TGTGCCAGCAGCGTCCGGGACACCTCCTACGAGCAGTACTTC